The clone carrying this T cell receptor beta chain was seen more than once but under ten times. In the library, unique molecular identifiers were attached to individual cDNA molecules. Using its own MiXCR run on the RACE reads, TCRdb lists one record per CDR3 protein. The sample contains about 90,000 distinct CDR3 sequences, 11% of which appear only once. V lost 0 bases and J lost 7, with 9 bases in between. This CDR3 has 12 amino acids. Germline loops: CDR1 GTSNPN, CDR2 SVGIG (reference sequence). The data were taken from a study of human T cells and chemical hapten exposure. Time point given: patch test 3, about 24 weeks after DPC sensitization. As to treatment: therapeutic diphenylcyclopropenone sensitization with weekly scalp DPC. Suited to DPC and affected by alopecia, the donors ranged from 18 to 70 years old.

This TCR came from a woman aged 25 to 39 with alopecia areata. Some clones in this sample may be carry-over from other donors' samples. V usage is TRBV30 and J usage is TRBJ2-5, with D tentatively TRBD1 (5 bases). The sample here was whole blood, taken in connection with sensitization to the hapten diphenylcyclopropenone (DPC). CDR3 DNA sequence: TGTGCCTGGAGTGTCCCAGGGCCGACCCAGTACTTC. This codes for CAWSVPGPTQYF.